This T cell receptor beta chain was sequenced during a study of shared clonotypes between healthy human individuals (dated by TCRdb to about 2020). About the investigation overall: A few men and a couple of women, aged 18 to 49 years, made up the cohort. For each donor, CD4 naive and CD4 memory were each run on three plates, CD8 naive on two plates, and CD8 memory on one plate. Blood TCR repertoires of five healthy adults were deeply sequenced to estimate repertoire size and the extent of clonotype sharing between individuals. To increase sequencing depth and limit assay-specific biases, TCR repertoire library preparation and sequencing were carried out by different laboratories using diverse techniques. Each donor's leukapheresis produced roughly between roughly 0.85 and 9 billion PBMCs. Results the study describes overall, beyond this receptor: The genetic and exposure-history diversity represented was limited by the small number of donors. Based on pairwise subsampling, the degree of clonotype sharing among donors was expected to be affected by sequencing depth. Naive subsets generally had larger estimated clonotype richness than memory subsets. Sampling was restricted to blood, and TCR repertoires in tissue are likely to differ from TCR repertoires in blood. Even with the large sequencing depth, rarefaction of the sorted-subset datasets indicated that sequencing was incomplete. Sharing across a handful of donors was observed for 5% to 6.5% of naive CD4, over 3% of naive CD8, 2% to 2.5% of memory CD4, and around 0.44% of memory CD8 clonotypes. Higher generation probabilities were observed for clonotypes shared by all four sorted-subset donors than for non-shared clonotypes.

CD8 naive samples were CD45RO-negative cells positively selected for CCR7, giving a CD45RA+CCR7+ population that excluded TemRA cells. The donors were healthy, HIV-negative adults with no recently reported acute infections or vaccinations. Every donor was a Caucasian adult living in Nashville, Tennessee, USA. Blood was collected by leukapheresis, and PBMCs were isolated by Ficoll-Histopaque density gradient centrifugation and then cryopreserved in liquid nitrogen vapor phase. Analytical flow cytometry was used to check the purity and quantity of each magnetically sorted T cell population. Genomic DNA was isolated from each sorted fraction and quantified by UV absorbance on a Nanodrop 2000c. Using the deep immunoSEQ assay, multiplex PCR amplified TCR CDR3 regions from genomic DNA. Extracted genomic DNA from each cell subset was distributed evenly across all wells of several immunoSEQ 96-well plates, and each plate was treated as a replicate. For sorted subsets, 150 to 200 ng genomic DNA, equal to about 30,000 T cell genomes, was loaded into each replicate PCR. Purified libraries were quantified with a Qubit 3.0 fluorometer, sized on a Bioanalyzer 2100, and re-quantified with the KAPA Library Quantification kit. Every immunoSEQ 96-well plate was sequenced on a dedicated single-read 150-cycle Illumina NextSeq 550 flow cell. On the study's bioinformatics: The immunoSEQ output contained only junctional sequences without quality scores, so filtering could not match that applied to full-length reads. To assign V/J genes and CDR3, sequences were annotated against IMGT germline references using PyIR, a Python wrapper for IgBLAST v1.9. Any read was removed if the V/J assignment was weak (E-value above 1e-6), the CDR3 was missing, or the read contained stop codons, out-of-frame junctions, or ambiguous translated residues. V3J clonotypes were defined as sequences sharing an identical inferred V gene, J gene, and CDR3 amino acid sequence. Percentage overlap between repertoires was computed as shared unique clonotypes divided by the size of the smaller repertoire. Three approaches were used to assess repertoire richness: RTK rarefaction, the Chao1 estimator, and Recon v2.1 estimates of unobserved clonotypes. Generation probabilities for all TCRbeta clonotypes obtained by the gDNA method from a few donors were computed using OLGA. What TCRdb holds here is the immuneACCESS table cut down to in-frame rearrangements. Part of the clones is not present; checked against another copy, under half of the missing clones reflect an unresolved V gene, and the others are unexplained. The V and J calls and the clone size are those of that table, but D and trimming were determined from the DNA. Within this sample are 800,000 or so clones, with 96% of them counted one time only. In total, the top ten clones hold under 0.3% of the sample.

This clone was counted only a few times. Its antigen is still unknown. No base qualities exist here, and no much larger clone lies one base off it. CDR1 and CDR2, per the germline V gene, are SNHLY and FYNNEI. The germline ends are 2 bases apart after V is trimmed by 6 bases and J by 2 bases. The CDR3 numbers 10 residues from cysteine through phenylalanine. Only CDR3 DNA is held: 30 bases, read in frame from base 1. This receptor was identified in a young man in good health. The chain employs TRBV2 and TRBJ2-7, with no confidently assigned D gene. Material for sequencing was naive CD8+ T cells sorted from blood. In the paper's terms, the cell subset or site label means: CD45RA+CCR7+. The CDR3 in this case is CASRTYEQYF. The base sequence is TGTGCCAGCAGAACCTACGAGCAGTACTTC.